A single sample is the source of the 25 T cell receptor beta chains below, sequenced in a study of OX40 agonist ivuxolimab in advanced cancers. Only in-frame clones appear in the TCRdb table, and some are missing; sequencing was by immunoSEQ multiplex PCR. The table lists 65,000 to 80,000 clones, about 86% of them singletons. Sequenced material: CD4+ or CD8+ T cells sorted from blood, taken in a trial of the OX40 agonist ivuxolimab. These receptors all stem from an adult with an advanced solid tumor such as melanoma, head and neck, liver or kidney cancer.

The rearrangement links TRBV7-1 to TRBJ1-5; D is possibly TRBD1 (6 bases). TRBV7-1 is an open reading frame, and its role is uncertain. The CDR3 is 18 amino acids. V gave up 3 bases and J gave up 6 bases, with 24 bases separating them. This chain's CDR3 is CASSSSGLLGAPPQPQHF. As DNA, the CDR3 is TGTGCCAGCAGCTCCAGTGGCCTCTTGGGGGCGCCGCCTCAGCCCCAGCATTTT.

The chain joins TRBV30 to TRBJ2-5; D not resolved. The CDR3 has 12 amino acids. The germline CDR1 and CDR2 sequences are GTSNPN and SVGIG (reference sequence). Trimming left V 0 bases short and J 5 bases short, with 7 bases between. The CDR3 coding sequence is TGTGCCTGGAGTGTACAGATGGAGACCCAGTACTTC. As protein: CAWSVQMETQYF.

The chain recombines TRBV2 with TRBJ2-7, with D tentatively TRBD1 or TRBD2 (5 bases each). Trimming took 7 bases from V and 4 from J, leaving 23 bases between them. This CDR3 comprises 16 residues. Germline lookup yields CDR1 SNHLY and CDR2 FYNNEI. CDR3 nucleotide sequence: TGTGCCAGCACCCCGGGCTCTCCAAGAGGGGCTTACGAGCAGTACTTC. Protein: CASTPGSPRGAYEQYF.

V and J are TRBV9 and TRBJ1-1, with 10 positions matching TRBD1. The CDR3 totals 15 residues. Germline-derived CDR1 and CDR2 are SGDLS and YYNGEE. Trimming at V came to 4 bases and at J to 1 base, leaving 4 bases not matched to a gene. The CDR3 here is CASSMGQGRNTEAFF. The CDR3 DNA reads TGTGCCAGCAGCATGGGACAGGGGAGGAACACTGAAGCTTTCTTT.

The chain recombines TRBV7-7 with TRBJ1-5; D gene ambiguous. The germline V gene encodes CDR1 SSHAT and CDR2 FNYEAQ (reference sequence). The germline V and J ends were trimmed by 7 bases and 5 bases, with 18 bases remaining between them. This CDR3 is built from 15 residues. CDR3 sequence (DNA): TGTGCCAGCACCTCGACCGGCAGGAACCATCAGCCCCAGCATTTT. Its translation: CASTSTGRNHQPQHF.

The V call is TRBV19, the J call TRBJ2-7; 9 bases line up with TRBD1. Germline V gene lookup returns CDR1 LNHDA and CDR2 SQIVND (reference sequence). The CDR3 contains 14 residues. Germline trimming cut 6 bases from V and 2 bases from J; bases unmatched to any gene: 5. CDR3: CASSRGQGPYEQYF. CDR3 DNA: TGTGCCAGTAGCAGGGGACAGGGCCCCTACGAGCAGTACTTC.

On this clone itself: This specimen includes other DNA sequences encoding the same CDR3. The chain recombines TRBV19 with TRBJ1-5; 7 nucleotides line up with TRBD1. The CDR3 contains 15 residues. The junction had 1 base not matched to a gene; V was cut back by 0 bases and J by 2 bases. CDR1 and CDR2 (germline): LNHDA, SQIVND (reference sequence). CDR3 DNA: TGTGCCAGTAGTATAGACGGACAGGGCAATCAGCCCCAGCATTTT. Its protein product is CASSIDGQGNQPQHF.

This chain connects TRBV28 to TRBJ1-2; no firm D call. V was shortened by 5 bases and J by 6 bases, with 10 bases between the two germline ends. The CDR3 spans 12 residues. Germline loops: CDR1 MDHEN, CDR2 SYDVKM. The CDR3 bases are TGTGCCAGCAGTGTCGTAGGGAATGGCTACACCTTC. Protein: CASSVVGNGYTF.

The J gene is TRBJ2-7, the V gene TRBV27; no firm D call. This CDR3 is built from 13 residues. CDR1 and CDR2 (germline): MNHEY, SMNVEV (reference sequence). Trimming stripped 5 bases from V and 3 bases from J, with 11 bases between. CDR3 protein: CASSPRRGYEQYF. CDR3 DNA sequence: TGTGCCAGCAGTCCGAGGAGAGGCTACGAGCAGTACTTC.

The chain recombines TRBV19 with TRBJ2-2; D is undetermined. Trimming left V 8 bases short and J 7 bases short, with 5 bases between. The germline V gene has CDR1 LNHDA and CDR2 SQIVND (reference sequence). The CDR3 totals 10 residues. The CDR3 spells CASGIGELFF. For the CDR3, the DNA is TGTGCCAGTGGCATCGGGGAGCTGTTTTTT.

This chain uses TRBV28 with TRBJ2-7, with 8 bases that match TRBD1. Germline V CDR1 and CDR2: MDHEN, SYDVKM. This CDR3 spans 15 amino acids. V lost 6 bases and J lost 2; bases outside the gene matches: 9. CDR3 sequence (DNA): TGTGCCAGCAGAAATACAGGGGGGTCAACCTACGAGCAGTACTTC. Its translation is CASRNTGGSTYEQYF.

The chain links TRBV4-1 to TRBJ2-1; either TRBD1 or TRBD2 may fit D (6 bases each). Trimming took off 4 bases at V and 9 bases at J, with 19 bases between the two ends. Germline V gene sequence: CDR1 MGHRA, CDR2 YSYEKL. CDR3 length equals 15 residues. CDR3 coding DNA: TGCGCCAGCAGCCCGAGGACCAAAGGGGGGAGTGAGCAGTTCTTC. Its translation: CASSPRTKGGSEQFF.

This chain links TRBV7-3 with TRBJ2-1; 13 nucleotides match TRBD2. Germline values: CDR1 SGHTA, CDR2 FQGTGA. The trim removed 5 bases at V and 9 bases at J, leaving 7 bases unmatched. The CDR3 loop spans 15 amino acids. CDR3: CASSRTSGGGGEQFF. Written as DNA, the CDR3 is TGTGCCAGCAGCCGCACTAGCGGGGGGGGAGGTGAGCAGTTCTTC.

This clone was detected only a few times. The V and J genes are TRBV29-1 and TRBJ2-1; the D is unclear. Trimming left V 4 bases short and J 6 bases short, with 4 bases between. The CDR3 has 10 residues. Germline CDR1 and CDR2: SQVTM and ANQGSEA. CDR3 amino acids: CSVGGNEQFF. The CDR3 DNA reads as TGCAGCGTTGGGGGCAATGAGCAGTTCTTC.

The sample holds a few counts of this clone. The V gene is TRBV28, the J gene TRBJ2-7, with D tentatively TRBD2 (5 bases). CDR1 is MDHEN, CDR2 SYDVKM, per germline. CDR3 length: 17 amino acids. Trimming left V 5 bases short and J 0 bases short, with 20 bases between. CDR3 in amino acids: CASSPAAEVGFSYEQYF. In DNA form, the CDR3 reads TGTGCCAGCAGTCCCGCGGCGGAGGTGGGCTTCTCCTACGAGCAGTACTTC.

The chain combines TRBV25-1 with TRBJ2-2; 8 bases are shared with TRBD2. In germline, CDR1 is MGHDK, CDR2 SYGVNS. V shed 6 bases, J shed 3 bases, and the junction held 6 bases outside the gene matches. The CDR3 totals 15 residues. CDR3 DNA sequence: TGTGCCAGCAGGGGACCCGGGAGGGACACCGGGGAGCTGTTTTTT. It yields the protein CASRGPGRDTGELFF.

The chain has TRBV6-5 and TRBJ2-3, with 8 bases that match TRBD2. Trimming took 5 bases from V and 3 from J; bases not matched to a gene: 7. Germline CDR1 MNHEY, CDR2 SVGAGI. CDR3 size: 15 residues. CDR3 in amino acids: CASSRSGSRTDTQYF. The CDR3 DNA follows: TGTGCCAGCAGTCGCAGCGGGAGTAGAACAGATACGCAGTATTTT.

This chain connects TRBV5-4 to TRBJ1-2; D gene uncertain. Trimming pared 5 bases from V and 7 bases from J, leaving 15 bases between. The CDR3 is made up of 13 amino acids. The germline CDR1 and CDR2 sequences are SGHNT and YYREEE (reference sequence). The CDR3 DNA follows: TGTGCCAGCAGGATGACGGACTTCTCTGGCTACACCTTC. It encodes CASRMTDFSGYTF.

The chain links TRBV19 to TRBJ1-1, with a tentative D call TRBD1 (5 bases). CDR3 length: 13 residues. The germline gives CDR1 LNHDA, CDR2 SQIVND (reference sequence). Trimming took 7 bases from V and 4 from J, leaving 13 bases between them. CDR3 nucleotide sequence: TGTGCCAGTATTTGGACTGGGGGCACTGAAGCTTTCTTT. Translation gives CASIWTGGTEAFF.

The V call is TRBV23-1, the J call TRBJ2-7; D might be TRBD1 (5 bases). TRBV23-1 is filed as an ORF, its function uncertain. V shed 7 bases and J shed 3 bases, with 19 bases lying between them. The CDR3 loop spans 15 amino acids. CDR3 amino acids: CASNEQDALVYEQYF. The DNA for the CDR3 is TGCGCCAGCAACGAACAGGACGCTCTCGTCTACGAGCAGTACTTC.

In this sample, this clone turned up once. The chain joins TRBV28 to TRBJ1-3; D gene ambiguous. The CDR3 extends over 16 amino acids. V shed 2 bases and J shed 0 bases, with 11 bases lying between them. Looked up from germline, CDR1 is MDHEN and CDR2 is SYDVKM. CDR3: CASSLTPVSSGNTIYF. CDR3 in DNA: TGTGCCAGCAGTTTAACTCCAGTGAGCTCTGGAAACACCATATATTTT. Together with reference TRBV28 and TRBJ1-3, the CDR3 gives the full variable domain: DVKVTQSSRYLVKRTGEKVFLECVQDMDHENMFWYRQDPGLGLRLIYFSYDVKMKEKGDIPEGYSVSREKKERFSLILESASTNQTSMYLCASSLTPVSSGNTIYFGEGSWLTVV.

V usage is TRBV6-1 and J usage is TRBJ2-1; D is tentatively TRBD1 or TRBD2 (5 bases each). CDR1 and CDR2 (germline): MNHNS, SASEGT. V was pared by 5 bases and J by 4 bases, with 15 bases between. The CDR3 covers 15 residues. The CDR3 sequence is CASSPRGREYNEQFF. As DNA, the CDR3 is TGTGCCAGCAGTCCCCGGGGACGGGAATACAATGAGCAGTTCTTC.

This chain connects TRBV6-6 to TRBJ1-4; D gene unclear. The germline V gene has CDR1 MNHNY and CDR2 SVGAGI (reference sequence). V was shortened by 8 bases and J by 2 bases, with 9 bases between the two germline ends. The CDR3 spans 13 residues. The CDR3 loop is CASREATNEKLFF. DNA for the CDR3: TGTGCCAGCCGAGAGGCGACTAATGAAAAACTGTTTTTT.

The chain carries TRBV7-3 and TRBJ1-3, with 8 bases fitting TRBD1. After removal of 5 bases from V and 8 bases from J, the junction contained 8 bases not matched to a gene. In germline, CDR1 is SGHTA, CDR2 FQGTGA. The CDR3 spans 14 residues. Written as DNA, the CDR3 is TGTGCCAGCAGCAGGACAGGGTCTAAAGACACCATATATTTT. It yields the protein CASSRTGSKDTIYF.

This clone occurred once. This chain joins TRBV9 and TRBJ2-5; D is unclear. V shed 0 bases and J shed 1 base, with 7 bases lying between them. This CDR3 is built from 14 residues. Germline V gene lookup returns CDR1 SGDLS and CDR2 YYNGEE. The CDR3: CASSVGGSQETQYF. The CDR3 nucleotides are TGTGCCAGCAGCGTAGGAGGCAGCCAAGAGACCCAGTACTTC.